Listed here are 15 T cell receptor beta chains from one sample, sequenced in a study of cytotoxic CD8 clonotypes in ibrutinib-treated CLL. The assay was immunoSEQ multiplex PCR, and TCRdb's table has in-frame clones only and misses some. The data contain some 200,000 clones, about four fifths of them singletons. The source was PBMCs, collected after 12 months of ibrutinib treatment. These receptors all come from a human donor with chronic lymphocytic leukemia.

V and J are TRBV18 and TRBJ2-2, with D hard to call. With 2 bases removed from V and 5 bases from J, the gap between germline ends came to 15 bases. The CDR3 loop spans 16 amino acids. Germline V CDR1 and CDR2: KGHSH, LQKENI. The CDR3 here is CASSPFWALRTGELFF. In DNA, the CDR3 is TGTGCCAGCTCACCATTCTGGGCGCTGAGAACCGGGGAGCTGTTTTTT.

In DNA form, the CDR3 reads TGTGCCACCGCCTTCCCAGGGAATCAGCCCCAGCATTTT. This sequence encodes CATAFPGNQPQHF. This rearrangement joins TRBV6-1 to TRBJ1-5; D might be TRBD1 (5 bases). Trimming pared 10 bases from V and 4 bases from J, leaving 14 bases between. Germline V gene sequence: CDR1 MNHNS, CDR2 SASEGT. This CDR3 contains 13 residues.

The chain uses TRBV11-2 and TRBJ2-7, with 12 bases matching TRBD2. The CDR3 is made up of 18 amino acids. Germline V CDR1 and CDR2: SGHAT, FQNNGV. Trimming removed 4 bases from V and 2 bases from J; junction bases left unmatched: 12. CDR3 in amino acids: CASSSNSGTSGPTYEQYF. The CDR3 region has the DNA TGTGCCAGCAGCTCAAATTCGGGGACTAGCGGGCCTACCTACGAGCAGTACTTC. The complete variable domain, with remaining parts taken from reference TRBV11-2 and TRBJ2-7, reads EAGVAQSPRYKIIEKRQSVAFWCNPISGHATLYWYQQILGQGPKLLIQFQNNGVVDDSQLPKDRFSAERLKGVDSTLKIQPAKLEDSAVYLCASSSNSGTSGPTYEQYFGPGTRLTVT.

The chain recombines TRBV20-1 with TRBJ2-1; no clear D gene. Germline-derived CDR1 and CDR2 are DFQATT and SNEGSKA (reference sequence). The CDR3 runs to 10 residues. The chain's CDR3 is CSVDGNEQFF. CDR3 sequence (DNA): TGCAGCGTAGACGGAAATGAGCAGTTCTTC.

This clone occurred a few times. J is TRBJ1-1 and V is TRBV4-1; 7 bases align to TRBD1. The CDR3 runs to 15 residues. Germline V lookup: CDR1 MGHRA, CDR2 YSYEKL. Germline trimming cut 1 base from V and 4 bases from J; bases unmatched to any gene: 6. As DNA, the CDR3 is TGCGCCAGCAGCCAAGGGACAGGACAGGTCACTGAAGCTTTCTTT. Amino acid sequence: CASSQGTGQVTEAFF.

J is TRBJ1-5 and V is TRBV4-1; 7 bases agree with TRBD1. Losses at the gene ends were 0 bases for V and 7 bases for J; bases not matched to a gene: 6. Germline CDR1 and CDR2: MGHRA and YSYEKL. This CDR3 has 15 residues. This CDR3 reads CASSQEPLRGQPQHF. The DNA for the CDR3 is TGCGCCAGCAGCCAAGAACCTCTCAGGGGGCAGCCCCAGCATTTT.

The chain combines TRBV28 with TRBJ1-2, with 9 bases fitting TRBD1. CDR1 MDHEN and CDR2 SYDVKM come from the germline V gene. The CDR3 extends over 12 amino acids. The V segment lost 6 bases and the J segment 8 bases; nucleotides outside the gene matches: 4. The CDR3 loop reads CASRHRGQGYTF. The CDR3 DNA reads as TGTGCCAGCAGGCACAGGGGGCAGGGCTACACCTTC.

In this sample, this clone turned up once. This chain's CDR3 is CASSALGQPQHF. CDR3 nucleotide sequence: TGTGCCAGCAGCGCTCTTGGCCAGCCCCAGCATTTT. The chain carries TRBV2 and TRBJ1-5; the D is unclear. Germline V gene sequence: CDR1 SNHLY, CDR2 FYNNEI. There are 12 residues in the CDR3. V lost 6 bases to trimming and J lost 7 bases, with 10 bases between them.

The genes are TRBV28 and TRBJ1-4, with no clear D. The CDR3 runs 12 residues. V was shortened by 6 bases and J by 11 bases, with 13 bases between the two germline ends. Germline CDR1 MDHEN, CDR2 SYDVKM. This CDR3 is CASRSTAGKLFF. The CDR3 DNA reads as TGTGCCAGCAGATCAACCGCTGGGAAACTGTTTTTT. Filled out from reference TRBV28 and TRBJ1-4, the complete variable domain reads DVKVTQSSRYLVKRTGEKVFLECVQDMDHENMFWYRQDPGLGLRLIYFSYDVKMKEKGDIPEGYSVSREKKERFSLILESASTNQTSMYLCASRSTAGKLFFGSGTQLSVL.

The DNA of the CDR3 is TGTGCCAGCAGCCTAGGGGCTAACTATGGCTACACCTTC. Encoded protein: CASSLGANYGYTF. The chain carries TRBV28 and TRBJ1-2; weak D call: TRBD1 (5 bases). Germline-derived CDR1 and CDR2 are MDHEN and SYDVKM. The CDR3 totals 13 residues. Trimming removed 6 bases at V and 0 bases at J, with 8 bases between.

The V call is TRBV28, the J call TRBJ2-7; possibly TRBD1 or TRBD2 for D (5 bases each). Germline CDR1 MDHEN, CDR2 SYDVKM. CDR3 length: 15 amino acids. V lost 1 base, J lost 4 bases, and 14 bases lay in between. In nucleotides, the CDR3 is TGTGCCAGCAGTTTATTAGGGGTGGGGGATTACGAGCAGTACTTC. The encoded protein is CASSLLGVGDYEQYF.

The V and J genes are TRBV6-5 and TRBJ2-1; 9 bases align to TRBD2. The CDR3 totals 15 residues. CDR1 is MNHEY, CDR2 SVGAGI, per germline. The V segment lost 2 bases and the J segment 8 bases; nucleotides outside the gene matches: 7. The CDR3 sequence is CASSYIAGGGDEQFF. The CDR3 coding sequence is TGTGCCAGCAGTTACATTGCGGGAGGGGGGGATGAGCAGTTCTTC.

The table lists this clone with a few counts. The same CDR3 arises from other DNA sequences in this sample as well. The chain couples TRBV30 to TRBJ1-2; D remains unclear. Germline-derived CDR1 and CDR2 are GTSNPN and SVGIG (reference sequence). Trimming left V 0 bases short and J 7 bases short, with 6 bases between. The CDR3 extends over 11 amino acids. The CDR3 sequence is CAWSVLGGYTF. In DNA form, the CDR3 reads TGTGCCTGGAGTGTACTCGGTGGCTACACCTTC. The whole variable domain, remainder taken from reference TRBV30 and TRBJ1-2, is SQTIHQWPATLVQPVGSPLSLECTVEGTSNPNLYWYRQAAGRGLQLLFYSVGIGQISSEVPQNLSASRPQDRQFILSSKKLLLSDSGFYLCAWSVLGGYTFGSGTRLTVV.

V gene TRBV6-4 combines with J gene TRBJ1-2, with TRBD1 matching over 7 bases. In germline, CDR1 is MRHNA, CDR2 SNTAGT. The CDR3 spans 16 residues. Unmatched junction bases numbered 8, after V lost 3 bases and J lost 1 base. CDR3 amino acids: CASSETGASLNYGYTF. CDR3 bases: TGTGCCAGCAGTGAAACAGGGGCCTCCCTTAACTATGGCTACACCTTC.

This chain joins TRBV6-1 and TRBJ2-6, with no clear D. The CDR3 has 14 residues. V dropped 7 bases and J dropped 0 bases, with 7 bases sitting between them. The V gene's germline CDR1 is MNHNS and CDR2 SASEGT. The CDR3 protein is CASKPSSGANVLTF. The CDR3 region has the DNA TGTGCCAGCAAACCAAGCTCTGGGGCCAACGTCCTGACTTTC.